This paragraph covers one T cell receptor beta chain sequence. The source of the sample is a study of shared T cell receptors in the human thymus. The method was immunoSEQ multiplex PCR; TCRdb's version includes in-frame clones alone and lacks a portion of them. The sample lists roughly 700,000 clones; 88% were seen once. V dropped 5 bases and J dropped 4; count of bases not matched to a gene: 6. CDR3 length: 14 amino acids. CDR1 is MDHEN and CDR2 is SYDVKM in the germline V gene. These data also formed part of another study, on human thymus T cells. That publication notes: Thymus specimens were resections from corrective heart surgery. Both thymic and peripheral blood repertoires showed apparently biased V and J usage.

This receptor was identified in a boy in the first two years of life with a congenital heart defect. The genes are TRBV28 and TRBJ2-7; 9 nucleotides line up with TRBD1. The sequenced sample was thymocytes. Here the CDR3 reads CASSPQGARYEQYF. DNA for the CDR3: TGTGCCAGCAGTCCACAGGGGGCGCGTTACGAGCAGTACTTC.